This T cell receptor beta chain is drawn from a study of blood T cell repertoires in COVID-19. Study overall: The cDNA or gDNA used as material had been derived from T cells, B-cell-depleted T cells, or PBMCs.

Trimming cost V 6 bases and J 5 bases; bases outside gene matches: 2. Germline V gene lookup returns CDR1 LNHNV and CDR2 YYDKDF (reference sequence). The CDR3 is made up of 14 amino acids. Per the original methods: From reference gene primer amplification, estimates of nucleated cell counts were derived. TCRdb's table, derived via immunoSEQ multiplex PCR, lists solely in-frame clones and lacks some. V and J calls and clone size follow that table, whereas D and trimming were derived from the DNA. Of approximately 78,000 clones in the sample, 90% to 95% were seen once. Sequenced: peripheral blood. The receptor was isolated from a man over 45 with COVID-19, enrolled during active disease. The chain couples TRBV15 to TRBJ2-6; 9 bases agree with TRBD1. DNA of the CDR3: TGTGCCACCAGAGGACAGGGGAGGGCCAACGTCCTGACTTTC. Its protein is CATRGQGRANVLTF.